Listed below are T cell receptor beta chains from one sample, sequenced in a study of blood T cell repertoires in COVID-19. Using immunoSEQ multiplex PCR, the repertoire was profiled, and TCRdb retains in-frame clones only, with some absent. The sample holds approximately 250,000 clones; just under 90% are singletons and the top ten take about 4%. Material: PBMCs or T cells enriched from blood (not recorded which). These receptors were collected from a woman aged 25 to 39 with acute COVID-19. CDR3s include the opening cysteine and the closing phenylalanine or tryptophan. Fields, in order: J gene, V gene, D gene, clone size, CDR3 length, CDR3 DNA, CDR3 protein. A D gene is named only where the DNA matches it firmly. Clone size is shown for a subset of rows, as once, few, many or a class of expanded clone.

>TRBJ2-1|TRBV27|TRBD1|-|18
TGTGCCAGCAGTTTCCCCTCGGTCGGGACAGGAAGGTTCGATGAGCAGTTCTTC
CASSFPSVGTGRFDEQFF
>TRBJ1-1|TRBV28|-|-|15
TGTGCCAGCAGTTCGGGGGGGTGGAGTTCCACTGAAGCTTTCTTT
CASSSGGWSSTEAFF
>TRBJ2-2|TRBV12-2|-|-|18
TGTGCAAGTCGCTTAGTCCACGGGGCGGGAGGCGGATCCGGGGAGCTGTTTTTT
CASRLVHGAGGGSGELFF
>TRBJ2-5|TRBV11-2|-|few|15
TGTGCCAGCAGCGATATGGACTGGGTACAAGAGACCCAGTACTTC
CASSDMDWVQETQYF
>TRBJ1-1|TRBV29-1|TRBD1|-|13
TGCAGCGCTGAGACAGGGGCGAACACTGAAGCTTTCTTT
CSAETGANTEAFF
>TRBJ2-7|TRBV7-2|TRBD2|-|14
TGTGCCAGCAGCGCCTCCGGGACTAGCTACGAGCAGTACTTC
CASSASGTSYEQYF
>TRBJ2-3|TRBV10-3|TRBD1|-|15
TGTGCCATCAGTGAGTCCACAGGGGCGGGAGATACGCAGTATTTT
CAISESTGAGDTQYF
>TRBJ1-2|TRBV2|TRBD1|once|14
TGTGCCAGCAGAGATAAGGGACAGACATATGGCTACACCTTC
CASRDKGQTYGYTF
>TRBJ2-7|TRBV3-1/TRBV3-2|-|-|12
TGTGCCAGCAGCCAAGCCACCGGGACACTATACTTC
CASSQATGTLYF
>TRBJ2-1|TRBV5-1|TRBD2|once|15
TGCGCCAGCAGGTTAAGCGGGGACCACTACAATGAGCAGTTCTTC
CASRLSGDHYNEQFF
>TRBJ2-4|TRBV28|-|-|14
TGTGCCAGCAGCGCACTAGGAAGCAAAAACATTCAGTACTTC
CASSALGSKNIQYF
>TRBJ2-7|TRBV9|TRBD1|-|15
TGTGCCAGCAGCCCAGAACCGGGACAGGGCTACGAGCAGTACTTC
CASSPEPGQGYEQYF
>TRBJ2-7|TRBV7-9|TRBD1|few|14
TGTGCCAGCAGCTTAGTTGAGACAGGGGACGAGCAGTACTTC
CASSLVETGDEQYF
>TRBJ1-5|TRBV27|-|-|14
TGTGCCAGCAGCCTCAGGCACCCCAATCAGCCCCAGCATTTT
CASSLRHPNQPQHF
>TRBJ2-6|TRBV18|TRBD1|-|18
TGTGCCAGCTCCCAGGCGGGACAGGGCGCCTCTGGGGCCAACGTCCTGACTTTC
CASSQAGQGASGANVLTF
>TRBJ2-2|TRBV7-2|-|-|13
TGTGCCAGCAGCTCGAGAGAAACCGGGGAGCTGTTTTTT
CASSSRETGELFF
>TRBJ2-7|TRBV5-1|-|-|12
TGCGCCAGCAGTGCCCAGGCCTACGAGCAGTACTTC
CASSAQAYEQYF
>TRBJ2-1|TRBV19|TRBD2|once|16
TGTGCCAGTAGTCCCCAAGCTAATCGGGAGGGCCGTGAGCAGTTCTTC
CASSPQANREGREQFF
>TRBJ1-2|TRBV9|-|-|15
TGTGCCAGCAGCGTAGGAAACATACCTAACTATGGCTACACCTTC
CASSVGNIPNYGYTF
>TRBJ2-2|TRBV9|TRBD2|-|17
TGTGCCAGCAGCCTTTTCCCCGGGACTAGCGGTCCCGGGGAGCTGTTTTTT
CASSLFPGTSGPGELFF
>TRBJ2-1|TRBV7-9|-|-|13
TGTGCCAGCAGCGTAACTACCTACAATGAGCAGTTCTTC
CASSVTTYNEQFF
>TRBJ1-4|TRBV30|-|-|12
TGTGCCTGGGGTCAGTCTAATGAAAAACTGTTTTTT
CAWGQSNEKLFF
>TRBJ2-7|TRBV19|-|-|9
TGTGCCAGCCTCTACGAGCAGTACTTC
CASLYEQYF
>TRBJ2-2|TRBV29-1|TRBD1|-|14
TGCAGCGTTGAAGGGACAGGTCTCACCGGGGAGCTGTTTTTT
CSVEGTGLTGELFF
>TRBJ1-2|TRBV29-1|TRBD1|-|14
TGCAGCGTCCAGACAGGGGGCGCTTACTATGGCTACACCTTC
CSVQTGGAYYGYTF
>TRBJ2-5|TRBV2|-|-|16
TGTGCCAGCAGTGAAGTTGGGGGAGCGGGCAAGTTGGCCCAGTACTTC
CASSEVGGAGKLAQYF
>TRBJ2-1|TRBV28|TRBD1|-|15
TGTGCCAGCAGTGATCCGACAGGGCGCTACAATGAGCAGTTCTTC
CASSDPTGRYNEQFF
>TRBJ2-1|TRBV1|-|-|16
TGCACCAGCAGCCAATGTGGGGACTGCGCTGGGAATGAGCAGTTCTTC
CTSSQCGDCAGNEQFF
>TRBJ1-1|TRBV6-1|TRBD1|-|14
TGTGCCAGCAGTGAGGGGACAGGGGTTACTGAAGCTTTCTTT
CASSEGTGVTEAFF
>TRBJ1-1|TRBV4-1|TRBD1|-|16
TGCGCCAGCAGCCAAGACAGGGGGAGAACGAACACTGAAGCTTTCTTT
CASSQDRGRTNTEAFF